This passage covers 8 T cell receptor beta chains from one sample sequenced in a study of molecular identifiers for immune sequencing clone quantification. TCRdb itself ran the PCR reads through MiXCR, one entry per CDR3 protein. This table has hundreds of thousands of distinct CDR3 sequences, around 25% appearing once. Sample: naive CD8+ T cells from blood, with Jurkat cell RNA spiked in. The subset here: FACS-sorted CD8+CD4-CCR7+CD45RA+ naive T cells. Receptors were obtained from a human donor in good health. Some libraries in this study had Jurkat cell RNA spiked in.

In the case of this clonotype: This may stem from a read error, because a much larger clone lies one nucleotide away. The chain is built from TRBV7-6 and TRBJ1-2; D is perhaps TRBD1 (5 bases). The length of the CDR3 is 15 residues. The V and J ends lost 5 bases and 4 bases respectively, with 17 bases between them. In germline, CDR1 is SGHVS, CDR2 FNYEAQ. CDR3 region: CASSQGAAGSYGYTF. DNA of the CDR3: TGTGCCAGCAGCCAGGGTGCTGCAGGGAGCTATGGCTACACCTTC.

Many counts were recorded for this clonotype. This sequence joins TRBV9 and TRBJ2-5; a possible D gene is TRBD2 (6 bases). The CDR3 totals 16 residues. The germline CDR1 and CDR2 sequences are SGDLS and YYNGEE. V lost 4 bases and J 3 bases, leaving 19 bases between the germline ends. The CDR3, as DNA: TGTGCCAGCAGCCCCCGTTACCTGGGGGGAGAAGAGACCCAGTACTTC. Its translation is CASSPRYLGGEETQYF.

Concerning this clonotype: One junction end disagrees with the germline gene, perhaps due to a read error. V is TRBV15 and J is TRBJ1-4; D is unclear. The CDR3 sequence is 15 residues long. Per germline, CDR1 LNHNV and CDR2 YYDKDF (reference sequence). CDR3 DNA: TGTGCCGCCAGCAGAGATGTCCAGGTCGGCGAAAAACTGTTTTTT. This translates into CAASRDVQVGEKLFF. Together with reference TRBV15 and TRBJ1-4, the CDR3 gives the full variable domain: DAMVIQNPRYQVTQFGKPVTLSCSQTLNHNVMYWYQQKSSQAPKLLFHYYDKDFNNEADTPDNFQSRRPNTSFCFLDIRSPGLGDTAMYLCAASRDVQVGEKLFFGSGTQLSVL.

This chain uses TRBV20-1 with TRBJ2-5; maybe TRBD2 (6 bases). The germline V gene has CDR1 DFQATT and CDR2 SNEGSKA (reference sequence). V shed 0 bases and J shed 4 bases, with 15 bases lying between them. This CDR3 is 15 amino acids long. The CDR3 region is CSARDPTGVVETQYF. Here the CDR3 DNA reads TGCAGTGCTAGAGACCCAACGGGAGTGGTAGAGACCCAGTACTTC.

This clonotype was counted a few times. The CDR3 loop reads CASRLLPWGRGTLYGYTF. The CDR3 DNA follows: TGTGCCAGCAGACTACTACCGTGGGGGAGAGGGACTCTCTATGGCTACACCTTC. The rearrangement links TRBV6-5 to TRBJ1-2; tentatively, D is TRBD1 (5 bases). Looked up from germline, CDR1 is MNHEY and CDR2 is SVGAGI. V lost 6 bases, J lost 4 bases, and 27 bases lay in between. The CDR3 has 18 amino acids.

The chain links TRBV7-8 to TRBJ2-7, with D perhaps given as TRBD1 or TRBD2 (7 bases each). The germline CDR1 and CDR2 sequences are SGHVS and FQNEAQ. The CDR3 runs 17 residues. V was cut by 4 bases and J by 4 bases, with 23 bases left in between. CDR3 protein: CASSWPRGTTVPYEQYF. In nucleotides, the CDR3 is TGTGCCAGCAGCTGGCCCAGGGGGACTACAGTTCCATACGAGCAGTACTTC. Variable domain in full (rest from reference TRBV7-8 and TRBJ2-7): GAGVSQSPRYKVAKRGQDVALRCDPISGHVSLFWYQQALGQGPEFLTYFQNEAQLDKSGLPSDRFFAERPEGSVSTLKIQRTQQEDSAVYLCASSWPRGTTVPYEQYFGPGTRLTVT.

This clonotype was found a few times. The CDR3 sequence is CASSFGRVAGIYEQYF. CDR3 nucleotides: TGTGCCAGCAGTTTCGGTCGTGTAGCGGGAATATACGAGCAGTACTTC. V gene TRBV27 combines with J gene TRBJ2-7; 8 bases are a match to TRBD2. This CDR3 has 16 residues. The trim removed 3 bases at V and 4 bases at J, leaving 11 bases unmatched. The germline V gene has CDR1 MNHEY and CDR2 SMNVEV (reference sequence).

On this clonotype itself: This could be a read error, since a much larger clone is one nucleotide away. Here the CDR3 reads CASSRGAQETQYF. The CDR3 DNA is TGTGCCAGCAGTCGGGGCGCCCAAGAGACCCAGTACTTC. V usage is TRBV7-9 and J usage is TRBJ2-5, with D perhaps matching TRBD1 or TRBD2 (5 bases each). CDR1 and CDR2 (germline): SEHNR, FQNEAQ (reference sequence). V was pared by 6 bases and J by 1 base, with 9 bases between. The CDR3 spans 13 residues.